The 29 T cell receptor beta chains presented below share a single source sample, sequenced in a study of blood T cell repertoires in COVID-19. Clones were sequenced by immunoSEQ multiplex PCR, and TCRdb holds only the in-frame ones, with some missing. In the table there are 30,000 to 45,000 clones, more than 60% of which are singletons. The sequenced sample was peripheral blood. The origin of the receptors is a man in his sixties with active COVID-19.

V usage is TRBV19 and J usage is TRBJ1-1; 7 bases fit TRBD1. This CDR3 spans 15 amino acids. V was clipped by 3 bases and J by 4 bases; unmatched bases: 8. The germline gives CDR1 LNHDA, CDR2 SQIVND (reference sequence). The CDR3 DNA follows: TGTGCCAGTAGTATCACCTCACAGGGGTTCACTGAAGCTTTCTTT. Translated: CASSITSQGFTEAFF.

This sequence joins TRBV7-2 and TRBJ1-6; 7 bases are a match to TRBD1. The CDR3 loop spans 15 amino acids. CDR1 is SGHTA and CDR2 is FQGNSA in the germline V gene. Trimming removed 4 bases from V and 7 bases from J; junction bases left unmatched: 7. The CDR3 DNA reads as TGTGCCAGCAGCTCTAGACAGGGTGTCAATTCACCCCTCCACTTT. The encoded protein is CASSSRQGVNSPLHF.

This sequence joins TRBV2 and TRBJ1-6, with D perhaps matching TRBD1 (6 bases). V shed 6 bases and J shed 9 bases, with 15 bases lying between them. Germline CDR1 SNHLY, CDR2 FYNNEI. The CDR3 is 14 residues long. The CDR3 nucleotides read TGTGCCAGCAGATCGGACCAGGACAGTTCACCCCTCCACTTT. Translated, it gives CASRSDQDSSPLHF.

This clone occurred once. The chain is built from TRBV6-5 and TRBJ2-1, with a tentative D call TRBD1 (6 bases). The germline V and J ends were trimmed by 2 bases and 7 bases, with 15 bases remaining between them. The CDR3 has 15 amino acids. CDR1 and CDR2 from the germline V gene are MNHEY and SVGAGI. The DNA for the CDR3 is TGTGCCAGCAGTTACGGCCGATCTAGGGGGAATGAGCAGTTCTTC. Translation: CASSYGRSRGNEQFF.

This clone was detected only once. This chain links TRBV6-4 with TRBJ2-1; TRBD2 aligns across 7 bases. V shed 0 bases, J shed 4 bases, and the junction held 3 bases outside the gene matches. The germline CDR1 and CDR2 sequences are MRHNA and SNTAGT. The CDR3 has 15 amino acids. DNA for the CDR3: TGTGCCAGCAGTGACTCTGGCGGGGGTTACAATGAGCAGTTCTTC. Residues: CASSDSGGGYNEQFF.

This clone appeared a few times. V and J are TRBV5-5 and TRBJ2-7; possible D gene TRBD1, 5 bases. Germline V gene sequence: CDR1 SGHKS, CDR2 YYEKEE (reference sequence). The CDR3 spans 13 residues. V lost 2 bases and J lost 4, with 10 bases in between. The CDR3 DNA is TGTGCCAGCAGCTTTTACAGGACATACGAGCAGTACTTC. Amino acids: CASSFYRTYEQYF.

V and J are TRBV6-4 and TRBJ2-1, with 11 bases lining up with TRBD2. The V and J ends lost 4 bases and 5 bases, in that order; junction bases with no gene match: 4. The CDR3 contains 15 residues. The germline V gene encodes CDR1 MRHNA and CDR2 SNTAGT. CDR3 DNA sequence: TGTGCCAGCAGTGGGTCTAGCGGGGGGCACAATGAGCAGTTCTTC. Translation: CASSGSSGGHNEQFF.

The chain joins TRBV9 to TRBJ1-1; D is perhaps TRBD1 (5 bases). Germline CDR1 and CDR2: SGDLS and YYNGEE. Trimming cost V 0 bases and J 5 bases, with 8 bases left between them. The CDR3 contains 13 residues. The CDR3 spells CASSVVSGTEAFF. Here the CDR3 DNA reads TGTGCCAGCAGCGTAGTTTCAGGGACTGAAGCTTTCTTT.

The rearrangement links TRBV20-1 to TRBJ1-2; no clear D. The germline V and J ends were trimmed by 6 bases and 0 bases, with 17 bases remaining between them. This CDR3 is 15 amino acids long. From germline, CDR1 is DFQATT and CDR2 SNEGSKA (reference sequence). CDR3 nucleotide sequence: TGCAGTGCAAGTGGGCCCCTGCGGTCTAACTATGGCTACACCTTC. It is translated as CSASGPLRSNYGYTF.

The genes are TRBV4-2 and TRBJ1-6, with D possibly TRBD1 on 5 matching bases. CDR3 length: 15 residues. The V end lost 4 bases, the J end lost 10 bases, and 17 bases lay between the germline ends. Germline CDR1 and CDR2: LGHNA and YNFKEQ. CDR3 DNA: TGTGCCAGCAGCCCGCGTGATGGGGGGGAATCACCCCTCCACTTT. Protein sequence: CASSPRDGGESPLHF.

There are a few counts of this clone. This chain connects TRBV5-6 to TRBJ1-2; D not certain. V shed 4 bases and J shed 4 bases, with 17 bases lying between them. The V gene's germline CDR1 is SGHDT and CDR2 YYEEEE. The CDR3 has 15 residues. CDR3 amino acids: CASSRLVSGSYGYTF. The CDR3 nucleotides are TGTGCCAGCAGCCGACTTGTTAGTGGGAGCTATGGCTACACCTTC.

This chain uses TRBV28 with TRBJ1-5; D is undetermined. CDR1 and CDR2 from the germline V gene are MDHEN and SYDVKM. The CDR3 sequence is 13 residues long. The ends were cut back, 5 bases at V and 0 bases at J, with 5 bases in the middle. CDR3 in amino acids: CASSPDSNQPQHF. The CDR3 DNA reads as TGTGCCAGCAGTCCAGATAGCAATCAGCCCCAGCATTTT.

This chain uses TRBV19 with TRBJ1-2; D is undetermined. This CDR3 has 16 residues. Germline loops: CDR1 LNHDA, CDR2 SQIVND (reference sequence). Trimming pared 6 bases from V and 8 bases from J, leaving 25 bases between. CDR3 loop: CASRSMAKTARLGYTF. In nucleotides, the CDR3 is TGTGCCAGTAGATCCATGGCTAAGACTGCGCGACTCGGCTACACCTTC.

The chain is built from TRBV19 and TRBJ2-1; D gene unclear. Trimming pared 3 bases from V and 3 bases from J, leaving 12 bases between. The CDR3 consists of 15 residues. The germline V gene has CDR1 LNHDA and CDR2 SQIVND (reference sequence). This CDR3 reads CASSIFHSNYNEQFF. CDR3 bases: TGTGCCAGTAGTATTTTCCACAGTAACTACAATGAGCAGTTCTTC. Drawing the rest from reference TRBV19 and TRBJ2-1, the complete variable domain is DGGITQSPKYLFRKEGQNVTLSCEQNLNHDAMYWYRQDPGQGLRLIYYSQIVNDFQKGDIAEGYSVSREKKESFPLTVTSAQKNPTAFYLCASSIFHSNYNEQFFGPGTRLTVL.

The rearrangement uses TRBV5-1 and TRBJ1-1; TRBD1 matches 9 bases. Per the germline V gene, CDR1 is SGHRS and CDR2 is YFSETQ. Germline trimming cut 3 bases from V and 6 bases from J; bases unmatched to any gene: 9. This CDR3 comprises 15 residues. CDR3 residues: CASSSSDRGNAEAFF. The CDR3 DNA reads as TGCGCCAGCAGCTCCTCGGACAGGGGTAACGCTGAAGCTTTCTTT. Combining the CDR3 with reference TRBV5-1 and TRBJ1-1 gives the whole variable domain KAGVTQTPRYLIKTRGQQVTLSCSPISGHRSVSWYQQTPGQGLQFLFEYFSETQRNKGNFPGRFSGRQFSNSRSEMNVSTLELGDSALYLCASSSSDRGNAEAFFGQGTRLTVV.

This clone has just a few counts. V usage is TRBV6-4 and J usage is TRBJ2-2; 13 bases line up with TRBD2. V lost 3 bases to trimming and J lost 1 base; unmatched junction nucleotides: 2. Germline V lookup: CDR1 MRHNA, CDR2 SNTAGT. This CDR3 is built from 17 residues. CDR3 coding DNA: TGTGCCAGCAGTGATGGGACTAGCGGGGAGAACACCGGGGAGCTGTTTTTT. Translating gives CASSDGTSGENTGELFF.

The chain is built from TRBV7-9 and TRBJ1-2, with D perhaps matching TRBD1 (6 bases). Trimming removed 5 bases from V and 7 bases from J, with 14 bases in between. The V gene's germline CDR1 is SEHNR and CDR2 FQNEAQ (reference sequence). There are 13 residues in the CDR3. The CDR3 loop is CASSRRGGAGYTF. CDR3 DNA: TGTGCCAGCAGCCGCCGGGGGGGCGCTGGCTACACCTTC.

The J gene is TRBJ2-2, the V gene TRBV18; D ambiguous. The CDR3 spans 14 residues. CDR1 is KGHSH, CDR2 LQKENI, per germline. Trimming removed 2 bases at V and 3 bases at J, with 7 bases between. The CDR3 sequence is CASSPARDTGELFF. The DNA for the CDR3 is TGTGCCAGCTCACCAGCACGGGACACCGGGGAGCTGTTTTTT. The variable domain in full, completed from reference TRBV18 and TRBJ2-2, reads NAGVMQNPRHLVRRRGQEARLRCSPMKGHSHVYWYRQLPEEGLKFMVYLQKENIIDESGMPKERFSAEFPKEGPSILRIQQVVRGDSAAYFCASSPARDTGELFFGEGSRLTVL.

The gene calls are TRBV30 and TRBJ1-1; unclear D gene. Trimming removed 2 bases at V and 1 base at J, with 8 bases between. The CDR3 length is 13 residues. Per germline, CDR1 GTSNPN and CDR2 SVGIG (reference sequence). The CDR3 here is CAWSSQANTEAFF. In DNA, the CDR3 is TGTGCCTGGAGTTCCCAGGCGAACACTGAAGCTTTCTTT.

The chain joins TRBV10-2 to TRBJ2-7; tentatively, D is TRBD1 (6 bases). V gave up 5 bases and J gave up 2 bases, with 7 bases separating them. Germline CDR1 is WSHSY and CDR2 is SAAADI. This CDR3 contains 12 residues. CDR3 DNA: TGCGCCAGCAGTTCAGGGGCCTACGAGCAGTACTTC. This translates into CASSSGAYEQYF.

The chain links TRBV6-5 to TRBJ1-2; 8 bases are shared with TRBD1. Germline values: CDR1 MNHEY, CDR2 SVGAGI. J was trimmed by 4 bases and V by 6 bases; bases with no gene match: 7. The CDR3 is 14 residues long. The CDR3 here is CASRRRQGSYGYTF. The CDR3 DNA follows: TGTGCCAGCAGGCGTCGACAGGGGAGCTATGGCTACACCTTC.

The chain joins TRBV19 to TRBJ2-1, with 9 bases identical to TRBD2. There are 15 residues in the CDR3. V dropped 3 bases and J dropped 2; count of bases not matched to a gene: 2. Germline V gives CDR1 LNHDA, CDR2 SQIVND (reference sequence). The CDR3 DNA reads TGTGCCAGTAGTATTAGCGGGAGCACCTACAATGAGCAGTTCTTC. It specifies CASSISGSTYNEQFF.

The chain links TRBV3-1 (or the pseudogene TRBV3-2) to TRBJ2-1; 12 nucleotides agree with TRBD2. With 4 bases clipped from V and 6 bases from J, the junction kept 4 bases outside the gene matches. The CDR3 consists of 15 residues. Germline V gene lookup returns CDR1 LGHDT and CDR2 YNNKEL (reference sequence). The CDR3 DNA sequence: TGTGCCAGCAGCCTCCCGGGACTAGCGGGCAATGAGCAGTTCTTC. It is translated as CASSLPGLAGNEQFF.

The V call is TRBV19, the J call TRBJ1-1, with no clear D. Per germline, CDR1 LNHDA and CDR2 SQIVND (reference sequence). The length of the CDR3 is 16 residues. V lost 5 bases and J 1 base, leaving 17 bases between the germline ends. CDR3 amino acids: CASSFRTDIANTEAFF. The DNA of the CDR3 is TGTGCCAGTAGTTTCCGAACGGATATAGCGAACACTGAAGCTTTCTTT. Full variable domain (outside the CDR3, taken from reference TRBV19 and TRBJ1-1): DGGITQSPKYLFRKEGQNVTLSCEQNLNHDAMYWYRQDPGQGLRLIYYSQIVNDFQKGDIAEGYSVSREKKESFPLTVTSAQKNPTAFYLCASSFRTDIANTEAFFGQGTRLTVV.

This rearrangement joins TRBV6-5 to TRBJ1-1; TRBD1 matches at 7 bases. CDR1 and CDR2 from the germline V gene are MNHEY and SVGAGI. This CDR3 is built from 13 residues. V lost 6 bases and J lost 6; bases outside the gene matches: 7. CDR3 DNA: TGTGCCAGCAGGCAACAGGGGCGAGCTGAAGCTTTCTTT. It codes for CASRQQGRAEAFF.

The V call is TRBV7-2, the J call TRBJ1-4; 8 nucleotides line up with TRBD1. V dropped 1 base and J dropped 4; count of bases not matched to a gene: 8. There are 17 residues in the CDR3. CDR1 and CDR2 (germline): SGHTA, FQGNSA. CDR3 bases: TGTGCCAGCAGCTTAGGGTCAGGGGGCCTTATTAATGAAAAACTGTTTTTT. Its translation is CASSLGSGGLINEKLFF.

In this sample, this clone turned up once. V usage is TRBV3-1 (or the pseudogene TRBV3-2) and J usage is TRBJ1-2, with 8 bases fitting TRBD1. The trim removed 4 bases at V and 7 bases at J, leaving 8 bases unmatched. The CDR3 loop spans 14 amino acids. Germline CDR1 is LGHDT and CDR2 is YNNKEL (reference sequence). CDR3 coding DNA: TGTGCCAGCAGCCTAGGGACAGGCAGGGGTGGCTACACCTTC. Residues: CASSLGTGRGGYTF.

The chain joins TRBV18 to TRBJ2-2; D possibly corresponds to TRBD2 (5 bases). The CDR3 has 13 residues. Deletions cut 2 bases from V and 5 bases from J, with 6 bases between. The germline gives CDR1 KGHSH, CDR2 LQKENI. CDR3 in DNA: TGTGCCAGCTCACCAAGGGAGACCGGGGAGCTGTTTTTT. This codes for CASSPRETGELFF.

The chain uses TRBV29-1 and TRBJ1-2; 10 bases align to TRBD1. Germline loops: CDR1 SQVTM, CDR2 ANQGSEA. Trimming cost V 6 bases and J 2 bases; bases outside gene matches: 3. This CDR3 spans 13 amino acids. The CDR3 spells CSVTGGRNYGYTF. CDR3 coding DNA: TGCAGCGTGACAGGGGGCAGAAACTATGGCTACACCTTC.